One and the same sample provided the 4 T cell receptor beta chains below, sequenced in a study of graft-versus-host responses after intestinal transplantation. Both intraepithelial and lamina propria lymphocytes were released by processing graft tissue. Data came from immunoSEQ multiplex PCR; TCRdb stores just in-frame clones and leaves some out. Among about 9,600 clones listed, around nine tenths were seen once. The sample here was ileum tissue, taken around 25 months after intestinal transplantation. Every receptor here comes from a human patient who received an intestinal transplant, so some T cells may come from the graft donor.

The chain joins TRBV10-1 to TRBJ2-1; TRBD2 aligns across 8 bases. J lost 6 bases, V lost 3 bases, and 13 bases had no gene match. The CDR3 covers 17 residues. Germline V gives CDR1 WNHNN, CDR2 SYGVQD (reference sequence). The CDR3 loop is CASSDAPGGAESNEQFF. CDR3 nucleotide sequence: TGCGCCAGCAGTGATGCCCCGGGAGGGGCAGAGAGCAATGAGCAGTTCTTC.

CDR3 nucleotides: TGTGCCACTAGGGACAGGGTAGATTCACCCCTCCACTTT. This gives the protein CATRDRVDSPLHF. V is TRBV19 and J is TRBJ1-6, with TRBD1 matching over 9 bases. With 10 bases clipped from V and 8 bases from J, the junction kept 6 bases outside the gene matches. The CDR3 extends over 13 amino acids. Germline CDR1 LNHDA, CDR2 SQIVND (reference sequence).

This clone appeared a few times. The V call is TRBV9, the J call TRBJ2-7; D ambiguous. This CDR3 comprises 10 residues. Germline V gene sequence: CDR1 SGDLS, CDR2 YYNGEE. Trimming took off 4 bases at V and 7 bases at J, with 6 bases between the two ends. The CDR3 loop is CASSPEEQYF. CDR3 DNA: TGTGCCAGCAGCCCTGAGGAGCAGTACTTC. The variable domain in full, completed from reference TRBV9 and TRBJ2-7, reads DSGVTQTPKHLITATGQRVTLRCSPRSGDLSVYWYQQSLDQGLQFLIQYYNGEERAKGNILERFSAQQFPDLHSELNLSSLELGDSALYFCASSPEEQYFGPGTRLTVT.

The rearrangement links TRBV5-4 to TRBJ2-7; D is unclear. Deletions cut 4 bases from V and 3 bases from J, with 5 bases between. The CDR3 contains 11 residues. Germline CDR1 SGHNT, CDR2 YYREEE (reference sequence). The DNA for the CDR3 is TGTGCCAGCAGCCGAAACTACGAGCAGTACTTC. Amino acids: CASSRNYEQYF.